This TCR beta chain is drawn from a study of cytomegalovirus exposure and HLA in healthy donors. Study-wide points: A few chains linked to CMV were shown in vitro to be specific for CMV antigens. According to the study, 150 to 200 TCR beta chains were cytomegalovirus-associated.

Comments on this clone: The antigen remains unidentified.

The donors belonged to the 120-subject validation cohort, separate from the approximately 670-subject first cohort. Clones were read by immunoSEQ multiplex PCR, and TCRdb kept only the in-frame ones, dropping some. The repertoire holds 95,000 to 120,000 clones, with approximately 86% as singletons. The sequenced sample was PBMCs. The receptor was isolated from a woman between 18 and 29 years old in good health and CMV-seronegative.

DNA of the CDR3: TGTGCCAGCAGTGAAGGAGCAGGGTCTGGTGGAAACACCATATATTTT. Translated, it gives CASSEGAGSGGNTIYF. V and J are TRBV6-1 and TRBJ1-3, with D possibly TRBD1 on 5 matching bases. This CDR3 is 16 amino acids long. V lost 1 base, J lost 3 bases, and 13 bases lay in between. The germline V gene encodes CDR1 MNHNS and CDR2 SASEGT.